This TCR beta chain emerged from a study of beta chain features in type 1 diabetes. Study results and caveats: PCR might favor shorter templates, equally in patients and controls. Shortening that was moderate but significant affected the TCRB CDR3s of Type 1 diabetes patients in all four CD4+ subsets.

V lost 3 bases, J lost 8 bases, and 6 bases stayed unmatched. The CDR3 extends over 15 amino acids. Germline V gene data show CDR1 as SGDLS and CDR2 as YYNGEE. What was sequenced were expressed TCRB transcripts, since all of the isolated RNA had been reverse transcribed. Clones were read by immunoSEQ multiplex PCR, and TCRdb kept only the in-frame ones, dropping some. The table records 100,000 to 150,000 clones, 9% of them present only once. This clone was seen more than once but under ten times. Its antigen is undetermined. V is TRBV9 and J is TRBJ1-6; 9 bases are shared with TRBD1. The source material was central memory CD4+ T cells from blood. This clonotype was sampled from a man aged 25 to 40 with type 1 diabetes. The CDR3 loop reads CASSEGGQGDSPLHF. The CDR3 nucleotides are TGTGCCAGCAGCGAGGGGGGACAGGGTGATTCACCCCTCCACTTT.